This T cell receptor (beta chain) was sequenced during a study of cytomegalovirus exposure and HLA in healthy donors. Study outcomes and limitations: Previously analyzed data showed that most TCR beta V segments were productive at a frequency of about 87% or about 30%. Through in vitro validation, three CMV-associated chains were shown to be specific for CMV antigens. Later genetic work tied a missense DCLRE1C variant to beta-chain V and J trimming.

About this clone: Its matching antigen is unknown.

Use of 60 Vbeta and 13 Jbeta primers characterized the PCR. Methods used by the authors: Approximately 10 million shared chains were among around 80 million unique TCR beta chains counted in a later analysis. Assay: immunoSEQ multiplex PCR; the TCRdb copy retains only in-frame clones and omits some. The V and J calls and clone size were taken over from that table, and D and trimming were inferred from the DNA. The specimen's table records approximately 71,000 clones. There are 14 residues in the CDR3. Trimming pared 1 base from V and 5 bases from J, leaving 8 bases between. Germline V lookup: CDR1 SGHTA, CDR2 FQGNSA.

The receptor was isolated from a female donor in good health and CMV-seropositive. The rearrangement uses TRBV7-2 and TRBJ1-4; D is ambiguous. The sequenced sample was PBMCs. CDR3 sequence reads: CASSLVSSNEKLFF. The CDR3 bases are TGTGCCAGCAGCTTAGTTAGTTCCAATGAAAAACTGTTTTTT. The full variable domain, with the rest looked up from reference TRBV7-2 and TRBJ1-4, is GAGVSQSPSNKVTEKGKDVELRCDPISGHTALYWYRQSLGQGLEFLIYFQGNSAPDKSGLPSDRFSAERTGGSVSTLTIQRTQQEDSAVYLCASSLVSSNEKLFFGSGTQLSVL.